This T cell receptor beta chain was captured in a study of identifying expanded T cells in peripheral blood. Study-level results: Differentially abundant clones: around 1.2 between replicates, about 16 at 2 to 3 weeks, around 20 at four. Clone count variance between roughly two-week samples rose with total template count.

This clone was observed a handful of times. Its antigen is unidentified. The method was immunoSEQ multiplex PCR; TCRdb's version includes in-frame clones alone and lacks a portion of them. The sample contains 100,000 to 150,000 clones, 65% to 90% of which appear only once. The CDR3 covers 13 residues. The V and J ends lost 6 bases and 3 bases respectively, with 12 bases between them. CDR1 is LNHDA and CDR2 is SQIVND in the germline V gene (reference sequence). V and J are TRBV19 and TRBJ2-7, with D possibly being TRBD2 (6 bases). The sequenced material came from blood. This TCR came from a person aged 18-70 years in good health. In DNA, the CDR3 is TGTGCCAGTAGGGTCGGAGGGGACTACGAGCAGTACTTC. It specifies CASRVGGDYEQYF.